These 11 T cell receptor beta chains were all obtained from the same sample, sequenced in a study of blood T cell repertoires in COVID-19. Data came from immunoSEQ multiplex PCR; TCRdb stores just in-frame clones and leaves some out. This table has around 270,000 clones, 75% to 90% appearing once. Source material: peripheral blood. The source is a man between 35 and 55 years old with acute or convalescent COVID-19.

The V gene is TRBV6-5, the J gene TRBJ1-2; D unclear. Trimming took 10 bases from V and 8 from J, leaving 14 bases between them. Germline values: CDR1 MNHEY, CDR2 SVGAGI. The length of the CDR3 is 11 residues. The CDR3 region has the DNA TGTGCCATCCCAGGTTTTTTGGGCTACACCTTC. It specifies CAIPGFLGYTF.

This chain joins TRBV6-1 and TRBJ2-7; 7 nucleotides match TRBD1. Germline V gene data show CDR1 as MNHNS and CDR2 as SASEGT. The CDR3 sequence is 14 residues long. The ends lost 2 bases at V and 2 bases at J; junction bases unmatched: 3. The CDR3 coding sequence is TGTGCCAGCAGTGAAATAGGACAGGCCTACGAGCAGTACTTC. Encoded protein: CASSEIGQAYEQYF.

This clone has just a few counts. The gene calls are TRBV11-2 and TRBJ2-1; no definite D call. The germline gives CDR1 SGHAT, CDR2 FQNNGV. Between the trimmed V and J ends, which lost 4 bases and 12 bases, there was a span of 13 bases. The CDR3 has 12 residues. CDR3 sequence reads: CASSYGWAGQFF. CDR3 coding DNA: TGTGCCAGCAGCTACGGCTGGGCTGGGCAGTTCTTC.

The CDR3 sequence is CSASAGGLNEQFF. CDR3 bases: TGCAGTGCTAGTGCGGGGGGGCTCAATGAGCAGTTCTTC. The chain has TRBV20-1 and TRBJ2-1; 9 nucleotides agree with TRBD2. The CDR3 covers 13 residues. V shed 3 bases, J shed 6 bases, and the junction held 3 bases outside the gene matches. Germline V gives CDR1 DFQATT, CDR2 SNEGSKA (reference sequence).

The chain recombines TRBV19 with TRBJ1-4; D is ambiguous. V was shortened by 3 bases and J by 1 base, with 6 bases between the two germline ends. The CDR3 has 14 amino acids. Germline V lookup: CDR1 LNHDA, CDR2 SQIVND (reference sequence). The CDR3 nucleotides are TGTGCCAGTAGTATTCGGGGAACTAATGAAAAACTGTTTTTT. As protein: CASSIRGTNEKLFF.

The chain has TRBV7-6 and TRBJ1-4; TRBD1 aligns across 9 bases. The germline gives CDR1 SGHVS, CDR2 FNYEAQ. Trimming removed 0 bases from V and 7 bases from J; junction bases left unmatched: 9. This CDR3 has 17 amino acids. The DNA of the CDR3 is TGTGCCAGCAGCTTAGCAACGACAGGGGGATTCGGTGAAAAACTGTTTTTT. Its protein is CASSLATTGGFGEKLFF.

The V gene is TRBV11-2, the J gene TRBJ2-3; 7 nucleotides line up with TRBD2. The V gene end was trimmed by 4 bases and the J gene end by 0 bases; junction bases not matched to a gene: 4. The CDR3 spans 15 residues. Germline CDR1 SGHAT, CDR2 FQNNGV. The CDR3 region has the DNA TGTGCCAGCAGCTCGCCGACTAGCAGCACAGATACGCAGTATTTT. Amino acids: CASSSPTSSTDTQYF.

The CDR3 region has the DNA TGTGCCACCAGTTCGCAGGGCTATGGCTACACCTTC. Its protein product is CATSSQGYGYTF. The chain recombines TRBV24-1 with TRBJ1-2; the D gene is possibly TRBD1 (5 bases). The CDR3 totals 12 residues. Trimming stripped 6 bases from V and 4 bases from J, with 8 bases between. CDR1 is KGHDR, CDR2 SFDVKD, per germline.

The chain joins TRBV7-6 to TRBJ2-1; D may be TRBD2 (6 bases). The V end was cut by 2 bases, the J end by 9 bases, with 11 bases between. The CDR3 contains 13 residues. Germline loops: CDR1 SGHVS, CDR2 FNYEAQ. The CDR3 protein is CASSLWGESEQFF. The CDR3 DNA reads TGTGCCAGCAGCTTATGGGGGGAGAGTGAGCAGTTCTTC.

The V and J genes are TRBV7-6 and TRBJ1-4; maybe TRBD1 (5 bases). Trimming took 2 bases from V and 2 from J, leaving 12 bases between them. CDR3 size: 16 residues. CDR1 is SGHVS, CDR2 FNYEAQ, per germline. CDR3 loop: CASSLSDSKTNEKLFF. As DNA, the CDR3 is TGTGCCAGCAGCTTATCAGACAGCAAGACTAATGAAAAACTGTTTTTT.

CDR3 in DNA: TGCGCCAGCAGCTTTACCGGGACAGCTGACAATGAGCAGTTCTTC. This translates into CASSFTGTADNEQFF. The chain employs TRBV5-1 and TRBJ2-1, with 7 positions matching TRBD1. Germline CDR1 reads SGHRS; CDR2 reads YFSETQ. V lost 2 bases to trimming and J lost 5 bases; unmatched junction nucleotides: 7. The CDR3 covers 15 residues. Supplemented by reference TRBV5-1 and TRBJ2-1, the full variable domain reads KAGVTQTPRYLIKTRGQQVTLSCSPISGHRSVSWYQQTPGQGLQFLFEYFSETQRNKGNFPGRFSGRQFSNSRSEMNVSTLELGDSALYLCASSFTGTADNEQFFGPGTRLTVL.